Listed below are T cell receptor beta chains from one sample, sequenced in a study of blood T cells in healthy people across ages. A single record per CDR3 protein comes from TCRdb applying MiXCR to the 5' RACE reads. The sample contains around 800,000 distinct CDR3 sequences, 35% to 60% of which appear only once. The sample consisted of blood. These receptors were obtained from a man aged 80 or over in good health. The CDR3 runs from the conserved cysteine through the conserved F or W.

>15|TRBJ2-3|TRBV20-1
CSAIGGHPGSDTQYF
>13|TRBJ2-7|TRBV11-2
CASGRIGTYEQYF
>15|TRBJ2-5|TRBV5-1
CASSRGPGQQETQYF
>17|TRBJ2-1|TRBV7-2
CASSPTPASDSYNEQFF
>15|TRBJ1-1|TRBV7-3
CASSLTGRGGTEAFF
>14|TRBJ2-1|TRBV2
CASIGGSSYNEQFF
>14|TRBJ2-4|TRBV7-2
CASSLVERGNIQYF
>12|TRBJ2-3|TRBV13
CASSFQDNTQYF
>16|TRBJ2-1|TRBV5-1
CASSLAGSMTYNEQFF
>15|TRBJ2-3|TRBV3-1
CASTSGGSRTDTQYF
>15|TRBJ2-1|TRBV29-1
CSVPSPGWEVGEQFF
>14|TRBJ2-7|TRBV2
CASSELGALYEQYF
>15|TRBJ1-2|TRBV9
CASSVSTGGNYGYTF
>11|TRBJ1-2|TRBV20-1
CSTPQLYGYTF
>13|TRBJ1-1|TRBV20-1
CSARLVGDTEAFF
>14|NA|TRBV7-8
CASSLRTGVYEQYF
>15|TRBJ2-5|TRBV29-1
CSASRDRGIQETQYF
>12|NA|TRBV14
CARSLGGYEQYF
>12|TRBJ1-5|TRBV5-6
CASSSASGPQHF
>14|NA|TRBV28
CASRMTSSYNEQYF
>15|NA|TRBV5-1
CASSPNGGQQETQYF
>15|TRBJ2-1|TRBV29-1
CSVKTGTGVYNEQFF
>16|TRBJ2-3|TRBV7-2
CASSSTGGYSTDTQYF
>14|NA|TRBV15
CATSMVGREETQYF
>15|TRBJ1-4|TRBV28
CASSLQGFTNEKLFF
>16|NA|TRBV7-8
CASSQQQGDNQGTQYF
>18|NA|TRBV9
CASSVGLAGVYNTYEQYF
>13|TRBJ1-1|TRBV11-2
CASSLEDRLEAFF
>19|TRBJ2-5|TRBV4-2
CASSQDSGSGGPYGETQYF
>12|TRBJ2-1|TRBV20-1
CSAGGNHNEQFF
>16|TRBJ2-1|TRBV5-1
CASSGGVGLKHNEQFF
>13|TRBJ2-7|TRBV28
CASINGRASEQYF
>14|TRBJ2-1|TRBV7-2
CASSGAPGQNEQFF
>16|TRBJ2-6|TRBV5-1
CASSLYRASGANVLTF
>17|TRBJ2-3|TRBV15
CATSRKPGQLLWDTQYF
>17|NA|TRBV6-5
CASSYSTGGSSYNEQYF
>13|TRBJ2-2|TRBV5-6
CASKTWGTGELFF
>15|TRBJ2-1|TRBV7-8
CASSPGDRGLNEQFF
>15|TRBJ2-3|TRBV4-1
CASSPQDASTDTQYF
>12|TRBJ2-5|TRBV2
CAGRAVQETQYF
>15|TRBJ2-6|TRBV12-3/TRBV12-4
CASSSGQAGANVLTF
>15|TRBJ2-5|TRBV18
CASSPDRGGQETQYF
>13|TRBJ1-6|TRBV20-1
CSAPSGGYSPLHF
>16|TRBJ1-1|TRBV20-1
CSARDLLRGENTEAFF
>12|TRBJ2-3|TRBV2
CASSSATDTQYF
>14|TRBJ2-5|TRBV11-1
CASSSSRTVETQYF
>13|TRBJ1-2|TRBV28
CAAAIGEDYGYTF
>13|TRBJ2-3|TRBV29-1
CSVLGGGTDTQYF
>15|TRBJ2-1|TRBV7-9
CASSPRRVVANEQFF
>13|TRBJ1-2|TRBV29-1
CSVADSANYGYTF
>16|TRBJ2-1|TRBV6-5
CASSYFRGGSYNEQFF
>13|TRBJ1-6|TRBV12-3/TRBV12-4
CASSPRTLSPLHF
>17|TRBJ2-3|TRBV6-5
CASSYGLAGGYTDTQYF
>14|TRBJ2-4|TRBV12-3/TRBV12-4
CASSLAPQPGIQYF
>15|TRBJ1-5|TRBV6-5
CASSYDGTFNQPQHF
>14|TRBJ2-5|TRBV12-3/TRBV12-4
CASSLREVKETQYF
>15|TRBJ2-7|TRBV12-3/TRBV12-4
CASSSSGSSSYEQYF
>15|TRBJ2-5|TRBV12-3/TRBV12-4
CASSFGLAGNNEQYF
>14|TRBJ2-5|TRBV13
CASSYRPDPETQYF
>14|TRBJ2-1|TRBV5-1
CASSLQDPQNEQFF